This T cell receptor beta chain was recovered during a study of blood T cell repertoires in COVID-19. Study-wide context: Sources were T cells, B-cell-depleted T cells, or PBMCs; the material itself was cDNA or gDNA.

This clone was counted once. Trimming took 3 bases from V and 4 from J; bases not matched to a gene: 4. CDR1 and CDR2 from the germline V gene are ENHRY and SYGVKD. This CDR3 is built from 15 residues. Participant age was about 18 to 89 years, and participants resided in fewer than 25 US areas. Clinical history reported by participants formed the basis on which cohorts were assigned. Symptom resolution, clearance, or two negative PCRs marked the recovered donors of Cohort 3. This table comes from immunoSEQ multiplex PCR, and its TCRdb copy is limited to in-frame clones, with some not included. The data hold approximately 210,000 clones, with roughly nine tenths observed a single time.

V gene TRBV10-3 combines with J gene TRBJ2-3; 10 positions match TRBD2. Material for sequencing was PBMCs or T cells enriched from blood (not recorded which). The TCR sequence derives from a young woman who had recovered from COVID-19. This CDR3 is CAISEPLAGADTQYF. CDR3 DNA sequence: TGTGCCATCAGTGAACCTCTAGCGGGAGCAGATACGCAGTATTTT.